The 10 T cell receptor beta chains listed next were all sequenced from one sample in a study of beta chain features in type 1 diabetes. Reverse transcription of all isolated RNA meant that expressed TCRB transcripts were sequenced. Clones were sequenced by immunoSEQ multiplex PCR, and TCRdb holds only the in-frame ones, with some missing. This table has about 230,000 clones, around 9.6% appearing once. Material for sequencing was naive CD4+ T cells from blood. The receptors were sampled from a woman aged 18-35 years in good health.

This clone was counted between two and nine times. The chain combines TRBV29-1 with TRBJ2-2; 7 positions match TRBD2. The V and J ends lost 4 bases and 0 bases, in that order; junction bases with no gene match: 2. Germline V gives CDR1 SQVTM, CDR2 ANQGSEA. The CDR3 has 14 residues. CDR3 region: CSVVGTTNTGELFF. The CDR3 DNA reads as TGCAGCGTTGTTGGGACTACGAACACCGGGGAGCTGTTTTTT.

The rearrangement joins TRBV4-1 to TRBJ1-1; 7 nucleotides agree with TRBD1. This CDR3 has 15 residues. V dropped 7 bases and J dropped 4; count of bases not matched to a gene: 12. Per germline, CDR1 MGHRA and CDR2 YSYEKL. CDR3 sequence reads: CASKTNGAGGTEAFF. For the CDR3, the DNA is TGCGCCAGCAAAACCAACGGCGCAGGGGGCACTGAAGCTTTCTTT.

This clone occurred a few times. The V and J genes are TRBV11-2 and TRBJ2-2, with 12 bases that match TRBD2. CDR1 and CDR2 from the germline V gene are SGHAT and FQNNGV. V lost 4 bases, J lost 4 bases, and 13 bases stayed unmatched. This CDR3 spans 19 amino acids. CDR3 sequence: CASSSGRATSGRRTGELFF. CDR3 DNA sequence: TGTGCCAGCAGCTCCGGCCGGGCGACTAGCGGGAGACGCACCGGGGAGCTGTTTTTT.

The chain recombines TRBV5-1 with TRBJ1-2; the match to TRBD1 covers 7 bases. Germline lookup yields CDR1 SGHRS and CDR2 YFSETQ. The CDR3 runs to 18 residues. Germline trimming cut 4 bases from V and 4 bases from J; bases unmatched to any gene: 19. CDR3 nucleotides: TGCGCCAGCAGCCCACGGGGTGAACAGGGGCTTACGTTCTATGGCTACACCTTC. This codes for CASSPRGEQGLTFYGYTF.

The sample holds a few counts of this clone. The J gene is TRBJ2-5, the V gene TRBV10-3; 12 bases align to TRBD2. CDR1 and CDR2 (germline): ENHRY, SYGVKD. Losses at the gene ends were 9 bases for V and 4 bases for J; bases not matched to a gene: 3. This CDR3 contains 13 residues. CDR3 nucleotide sequence: TGTGCCATTGCGACTAGCGGGAGAGAGACCCAGTACTTC. Protein sequence: CAIATSGRETQYF.

This clone occurred a few times. This sequence joins TRBV29-1 and TRBJ1-3; maybe TRBD1 (5 bases). This CDR3 spans 13 amino acids. Looked up from germline, CDR1 is SQVTM and CDR2 is ANQGSEA. With 6 bases removed from V and 0 bases from J, the gap between germline ends came to 9 bases. The CDR3 DNA follows: TGCAGCGTCCCTGACAGCTCTGGAAACACCATATATTTT. This translates into CSVPDSSGNTIYF.

There are a few counts of this clone. J is TRBJ2-2 and V is TRBV30; D may be TRBD2 (5 bases). Germline assignment: CDR1 GTSNPN and CDR2 SVGIG (reference sequence). The CDR3 extends over 15 amino acids. Trimming took off 0 bases at V and 3 bases at J, with 11 bases between the two ends. The CDR3 protein is CAWSVRRGDTGELFF. Written as DNA, the CDR3 is TGTGCCTGGAGTGTAAGACGGGGTGACACCGGGGAGCTGTTTTTT.

The chain joins TRBV7-9 to TRBJ2-5; TRBD2 might be the D (6 bases). The CDR3 spans 14 residues. The V gene lost 6 bases and the J gene lost 1 base, with 12 bases spanning the gap. Germline V CDR1 and CDR2: SEHNR, FQNEAQ (reference sequence). The CDR3 loop reads CASSLMGGQETQYF. The CDR3 bases are TGTGCCAGCAGTCTTATGGGGGGCCAAGAGACCCAGTACTTC. Filled out from reference TRBV7-9 and TRBJ2-5, the complete variable domain reads DTGVSQNPRHKITKRGQNVTFRCDPISEHNRLYWYRQTLGQGPEFLTYFQNEAQLEKSRLLSDRFSAERPKGSFSTLEIQRTEQGDSAMYLCASSLMGGQETQYFGPGTRLLVL.

In its sample, this clone was seen a few times. This chain uses TRBV2 with TRBJ1-6, with D unclear. V dropped 3 bases and J dropped 8 bases, with 8 bases sitting between them. Germline-derived CDR1 and CDR2 are SNHLY and FYNNEI. CDR3 length equals 13 residues. CDR3 region: CASSDRNDSPLHF. The CDR3 nucleotides read TGTGCCAGCAGTGACAGGAACGATTCACCCCTCCACTTT.

The chain joins TRBV18 to TRBJ2-1, with 9 bases lining up with TRBD1. CDR1 and CDR2 (germline): KGHSH, LQKENI. CDR3 length: 15 residues. V lost 6 bases to trimming and J lost 1 base; unmatched junction nucleotides: 4. CDR3 sequence reads: CASSYDRGSYNEQFF. CDR3 DNA: TGTGCCAGCTCGTACGACAGGGGGTCCTACAATGAGCAGTTCTTC.